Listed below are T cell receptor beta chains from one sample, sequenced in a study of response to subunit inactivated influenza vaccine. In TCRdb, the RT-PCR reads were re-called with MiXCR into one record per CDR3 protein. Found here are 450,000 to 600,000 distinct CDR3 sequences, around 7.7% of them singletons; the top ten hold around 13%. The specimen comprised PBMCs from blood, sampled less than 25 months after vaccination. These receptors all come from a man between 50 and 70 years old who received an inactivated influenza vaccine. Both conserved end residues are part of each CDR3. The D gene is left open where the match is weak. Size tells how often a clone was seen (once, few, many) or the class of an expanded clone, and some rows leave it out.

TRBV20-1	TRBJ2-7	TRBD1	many	TGCAGTACCGCCGCCGGGACAGGCATAATGTCCTACGAGCAGTACTTC	CSTAAGTGIMSYEQYF
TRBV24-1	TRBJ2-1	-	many	TGTGCCACCAGTGAGGGAGGCTCCTACAATGAGCAGTTCTTC	CATSEGGSYNEQFF
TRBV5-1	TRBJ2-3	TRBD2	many	TGCGCCAGCAGCTTGGAAGGTCTAGCGGGAGTGGATACGCAGTATTTT	CASSLEGLAGVDTQYF
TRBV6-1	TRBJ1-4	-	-	TGTGCCAGCAGTGAATTTGGGGGACACTATCAGGGAAAACTGTTTTTT	CASSEFGGHYQGKLFF
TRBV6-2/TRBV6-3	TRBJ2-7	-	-	TGTGCCAGCAGTTACTCGAACCGGGACGGCTACGAGCAGTACTTC	CASSYSNRDGYEQYF
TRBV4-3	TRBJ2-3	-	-	TGCGCCAGCAGCCAAAGGGTAAACACAGATACGCAGTATTTT	CASSQRVNTDTQYF
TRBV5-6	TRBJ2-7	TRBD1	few	TGTGCCAGCAGCTCTGACAGGGGCCACGAGCAGTACTTC	CASSSDRGHEQYF
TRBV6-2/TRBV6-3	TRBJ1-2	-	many	TGTGCCAGCAGAGCGGCGCGCGGTGGCTACACCTTC	CASRAARGGYTF
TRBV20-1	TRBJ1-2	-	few	TGCAGTGCTAGTCCCCCGGAAGGGGCTAACTATGGCTACACCTTC	CSASPPEGANYGYTF
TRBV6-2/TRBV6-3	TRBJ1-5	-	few	TGTGCCAGCAGTTACCTGGATCAGCCCCAGCATTTT	CASSYLDQPQHF
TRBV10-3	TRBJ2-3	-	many	TGTGCCATCAGGGAGCGCCTCACAGATACGCAGTATTTT	CAIRERLTDTQYF
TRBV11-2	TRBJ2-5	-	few	TGTGCCAGCAGAAATGGGAGGGGGGGTATAGAGACCCAGTACTTC	CASRNGRGGIETQYF
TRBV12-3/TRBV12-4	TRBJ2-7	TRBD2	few	TGTGCCAGCAGTACCTCTAGCGGCCCCTACGAGCAGTACTTC	CASSTSSGPYEQYF
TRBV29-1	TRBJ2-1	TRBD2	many	TGCAGCGTTTCAAGCGGGACCAATGAGCAGTTCTTC	CSVSSGTNEQFF
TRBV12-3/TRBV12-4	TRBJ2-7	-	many	TGTGCCAGCAGTATCGGGGGCGAGCAGTACTTC	CASSIGGEQYF
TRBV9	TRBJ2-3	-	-	TGTGCCAGCAGCGTAGAAATAGGAACACTCACAGATACGCAGTATTTT	CASSVEIGTLTDTQYF
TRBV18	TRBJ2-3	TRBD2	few	TGTGCCAGCTCACATCCGGGACTAGCGGGAGGGCCAGATACGCAGTATTTT	CASSHPGLAGGPDTQYF
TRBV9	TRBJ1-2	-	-	TGTGCCAGCAGCGTAGGCCGTAGGTCGGGTTATGGCTACACCTTC	CASSVGRRSGYGYTF
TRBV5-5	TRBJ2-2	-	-	TGTGCCAGCAGCTGGGACATGACCGGGGAGCTGTTTTTT	CASSWDMTGELFF
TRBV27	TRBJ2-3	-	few	TGTGCCAGCAGTCTGACTGCCAATGTGGGTACGCAGTATTTT	CASSLTANVGTQYF
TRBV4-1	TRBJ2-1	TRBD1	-	TGCGCCAGCAGCCACCCGACAGGGGCCTACAATGAGCAGTTCTTC	CASSHPTGAYNEQFF
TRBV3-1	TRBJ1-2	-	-	TGTGCCAGCAGCCCTATAGGACGCGGGCCCTATGGCTACACCTTC	CASSPIGRGPYGYTF
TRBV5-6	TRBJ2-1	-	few	TGTGCCAGCAGCTTGGTCCACAGCCTTAATGAGCAGTTCTTC	CASSLVHSLNEQFF
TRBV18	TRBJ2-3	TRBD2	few	TGTGCCAGCTATCCGGGACTAGCGGGAGTCGCAGATACGCAGTATTTT	CASYPGLAGVADTQYF
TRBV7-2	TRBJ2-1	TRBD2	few	TGTGCCAGCAGTACCGGGACTATCAGGGATCTTGAGCAGTTCTTC	CASSTGTIRDLEQFF
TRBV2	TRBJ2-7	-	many	TGTGCCAGCAGTGAATTGGGGGCAGGTCTTTACGAGCAGTACTTC	CASSELGAGLYEQYF
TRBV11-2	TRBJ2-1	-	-	TGTGCCAGCAGCTTAAGCGGAGGAGTGGCCGATGAGCAGTTCTTC	CASSLSGGVADEQFF
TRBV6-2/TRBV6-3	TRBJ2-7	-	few	TGTGCCAGCAGCCGACAGAATTACTACGAGCAGTACTTC	CASSRQNYYEQYF
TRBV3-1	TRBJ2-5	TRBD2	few	TGTGCCAGCAGCCAGGCCGGGGGGATAGAGACCCAGTACTTC	CASSQAGGIETQYF
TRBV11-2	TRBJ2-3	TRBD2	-	TGTGCCAGCAGCTTAATAGCGGGAGGGCTCGCAGATACGCAGTATTTT	CASSLIAGGLADTQYF
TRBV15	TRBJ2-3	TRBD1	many	TGTGCCACCAGCAGAACGGCCGGGACAGGGCAAAACACAGATACGCAGTATTTT	CATSRTAGTGQNTDTQYF
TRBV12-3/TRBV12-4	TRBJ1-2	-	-	TGTGCCAGCACCCTAGCGGCAGGCGGGGGCTATGGCTACACCTTC	CASTLAAGGGYGYTF
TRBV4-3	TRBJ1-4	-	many	TGCGCCAGCAGCCAGATCACAGGGTTTCTAAGTGAAAAACTGTTTTTT	CASSQITGFLSEKLFF
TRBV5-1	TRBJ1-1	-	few	TGCGCCAGCAGCGGCGGGGACCAGATAACTTTCTTT	CASSGGDQITFF
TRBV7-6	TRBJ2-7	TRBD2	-	TGTGCCAGCAGCTTAGTGGGTGGGACTAGCGGGAGGGCCTACGAGCAGTACTTC	CASSLVGGTSGRAYEQYF
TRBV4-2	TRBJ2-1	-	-	TGTGCCAGCAGCCAAGATGCAGGTCTAGGGGTGCAGTTCTTC	CASSQDAGLGVQFF
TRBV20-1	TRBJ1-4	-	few	TGCAGTGCTAGCCAACAGGGAATGAGAGAAAAACTGTTTTTT	CSASQQGMREKLFF
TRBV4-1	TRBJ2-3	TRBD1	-	TGCGCCAGCAGCCAAGTCCGGACAGGGGCTACAGATACGCAGTATTTT	CASSQVRTGATDTQYF
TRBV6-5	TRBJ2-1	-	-	TGTGCCAGCAGTTACTCGTCCACCGGGGTCGGTGAGCAGTTCTTC	CASSYSSTGVGEQFF
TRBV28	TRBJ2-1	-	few	TGTGCCAGCAGTTTATTTGGGGCTTCAAAGGTGTTCTTC	CASSLFGASKVFF
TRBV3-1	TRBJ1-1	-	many	TGTGCCAGCAGCCAAGTGGAGAAAACTGAAGCTTTCTTT	CASSQVEKTEAFF
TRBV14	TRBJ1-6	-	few	TGTGCCAGCAGCCTCACGGGGTGGTATAATTCACCCCTCCACTTT	CASSLTGWYNSPLHF
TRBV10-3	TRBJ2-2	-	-	TGTGCCATCAGTGATAGGGGGGACCTCGGGGAGCTGTTTTTT	CAISDRGDLGELFF
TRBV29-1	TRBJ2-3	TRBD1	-	TGCAGCGTTGAGACAGGGACAGATACGCAGTATTTT	CSVETGTDTQYF
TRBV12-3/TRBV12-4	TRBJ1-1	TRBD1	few	TGTGCCAGCAGTCCCCGACAGGGGAGCACTGAAGCTTTCTTT	CASSPRQGSTEAFF
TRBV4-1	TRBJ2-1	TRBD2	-	TGCGCCAGCAGCACCCCCCTAGCGGGAGCCCGGGCATCTGGGCAGTTCTTC	CASSTPLAGARASGQFF
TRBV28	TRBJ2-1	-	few	TGTGCCAGCGTCCAGGGGTCCAATGAGCAGTTCTTC	CASVQGSNEQFF
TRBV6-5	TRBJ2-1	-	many	TGTGCCAGCAGTTGGGCCCGAGGGACGGACAATGAGCAGTTCTTC	CASSWARGTDNEQFF
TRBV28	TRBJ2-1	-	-	TGTGCCAGCAGTTTCGGGCTGTTGGTCTACAATGAGCAGTTCTTC	CASSFGLLVYNEQFF
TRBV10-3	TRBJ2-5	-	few	TGTGCCACCAATAGACTATTTGCAGAGACCCAGTACTTC	CATNRLFAETQYF
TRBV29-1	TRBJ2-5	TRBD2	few	TGCAGCGAAGGGACTAGCGGGAGGGCCGGATATGGAGAGACCCAGTACTTC	CSEGTSGRAGYGETQYF
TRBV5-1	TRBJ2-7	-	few	TGCGCCAGCAGTCCAGGACCCAACTCTCGGCAGTACTTC	CASSPGPNSRQYF
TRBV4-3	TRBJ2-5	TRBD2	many	TGCGCCAGCAGCCAAGATTCGGGACTAGCGCCAGAGACCCAGTACTTC	CASSQDSGLAPETQYF